Presented here are 13 T cell receptor beta chains from one specimen sequenced in a study of cytomegalovirus exposure and HLA in healthy donors. The PCR employed 60 Vbeta primers together with 13 Jbeta primers. Repertoires were generated with immunoSEQ multiplex PCR, while TCRdb's copy carries only in-frame clones and drops some. The sample has 120,000 or so clones, 81% seen once. The specimen sequenced was PBMCs. All receptors derive from a man between 18 and 35 years old in good health and CMV-seropositive.

V usage is TRBV5-1 and J usage is TRBJ2-1, with 8 bases matching TRBD1. Trimming took 0 bases from V and 0 from J; bases not matched to a gene: 5. This CDR3 region has 17 residues. Looked up from germline, CDR1 is SGHRS and CDR2 is YFSETQ. CDR3 nucleotides: TGCGCCAGCAGCTTGGCAGGGGGCTTGAGCTCCTACAATGAGCAGTTCTTC. It encodes CASSLAGGLSSYNEQFF.

The V and J genes are TRBV27 and TRBJ2-1; D not resolved. This CDR3 has 14 amino acids. Germline assignment: CDR1 MNHEY and CDR2 SMNVEV (reference sequence). V was cut by 0 bases and J by 8 bases, with 11 bases left in between. Written as DNA, the CDR3 is TGTGCCAGCAGTTTATCAACGGTTTCGGATGAGCAGTTCTTC. This sequence encodes CASSLSTVSDEQFF.

J is TRBJ2-1 and V is TRBV28; TRBD2 matches 11 bases. The J segment lost 4 bases and the V segment lost 6 bases, leaving 5 bases of the junction unmatched. The CDR3 loop spans 15 amino acids. Germline V gene sequence: CDR1 MDHEN, CDR2 SYDVKM. CDR3 loop: CASRLLAGAYNEQFF. DNA for the CDR3: TGTGCCAGCAGACTACTAGCGGGAGCATACAATGAGCAGTTCTTC.

This clone appeared a few times. The V and J genes are TRBV7-2 and TRBJ1-1; TRBD1 matches 9 bases. Unmatched junction bases numbered 9, after V lost 5 bases and J lost 5 bases. Looked up from germline, CDR1 is SGHTA and CDR2 is FQGNSA. This CDR3 has 15 residues. This chain's CDR3 is CASSPTRTGVTEAFF. DNA of the CDR3: TGTGCCAGCAGCCCAACAAGGACAGGGGTGACTGAAGCTTTCTTT.

V usage is TRBV5-1 and J usage is TRBJ1-1; the D gene is possibly TRBD1 (5 bases). Trimming left V 2 bases short and J 1 base short, with 9 bases between. CDR1 is SGHRS, CDR2 YFSETQ, per germline. The CDR3 is made up of 14 amino acids. CDR3: CASSFGDRNTEAFF. CDR3 nucleotides: TGCGCCAGCAGCTTCGGAGACAGGAACACTGAAGCTTTCTTT.

A single count supports this clone. CDR3 residues: CASSQDSTNYGYTF. The CDR3 region has the DNA TGCGCCAGCAGCCAAGACAGTACTAACTATGGCTACACCTTC. V and J are TRBV4-3 and TRBJ1-2; D gene ambiguous. Germline CDR1 LGHNA, CDR2 YSLEER. The CDR3 runs to 14 residues. The V end was cut by 0 bases, the J end by 0 bases, with 5 bases between.

This clone was seen a single time. This chain connects TRBV19 to TRBJ1-6, with D possibly matching TRBD1 (6 bases). CDR1 is LNHDA and CDR2 is SQIVND in the germline V gene (reference sequence). V dropped 4 bases and J dropped 3 bases, with 16 bases sitting between them. The CDR3 contains 17 residues. The CDR3 sequence is CASSKSVPGDYNSPLHF. The CDR3 DNA reads TGTGCCAGTAGTAAATCGGTTCCAGGGGACTATAATTCACCCCTCCACTTT.

This chain joins TRBV5-1 and TRBJ1-2, with TRBD1 as a possible D gene (6 bases). V lost 5 bases, J lost 4 bases, and 15 bases lay in between. The germline gives CDR1 SGHRS, CDR2 YFSETQ. The CDR3 has 14 amino acids. The CDR3 region is CASRIDGTIYGYTF. DNA of the CDR3: TGCGCCAGCAGGATCGACGGGACAATCTATGGCTACACCTTC.

The CDR3 sequence is CASKSGGSNYGYTF. DNA for the CDR3: TGTGCCAGCAAGTCGGGGGGATCTAACTATGGCTACACCTTC. The chain joins TRBV27 to TRBJ1-2, with D possibly being TRBD1 (5 bases). CDR1 and CDR2 (germline): MNHEY, SMNVEV (reference sequence). The CDR3 runs to 14 residues. The germline V and J ends were trimmed by 7 bases and 0 bases, with 12 bases remaining between them.

This chain links TRBV6-6 with TRBJ2-2, with 8 bases lining up with TRBD2. Germline CDR1 reads MNHNY; CDR2 reads SVGAGI (reference sequence). The CDR3 runs 15 residues. The ends lost 0 bases at V and 5 bases at J; junction bases unmatched: 2. The CDR3 region is CASSYSGRATGELFF. CDR3 in DNA: TGTGCCAGCAGTTACTCCGGGAGGGCGACCGGGGAGCTGTTTTTT.

This chain joins TRBV19 and TRBJ1-1, with D perhaps matching TRBD1 (6 bases). This CDR3 contains 13 residues. Germline V gene data show CDR1 as LNHDA and CDR2 as SQIVND (reference sequence). The V end lost 8 bases, the J end lost 6 bases, and 16 bases lay between the germline ends. Written as DNA, the CDR3 is TGTGCCAGTTCGATAGACAGGCGGGCTGAAGCTTTCTTT. It specifies CASSIDRRAEAFF.

The V and J genes are TRBV6-6 and TRBJ1-2; 8 bases align to TRBD1. The CDR3 spans 16 residues. V was clipped by 2 bases and J by 2 bases; unmatched bases: 7. Germline-derived CDR1 and CDR2 are MNHNY and SVGAGI (reference sequence). This chain's CDR3 is CASSYPSRQGNYGYTF. CDR3 DNA: TGTGCCAGCAGTTACCCGAGTCGACAGGGGAACTATGGCTACACCTTC.

This chain joins TRBV7-2 and TRBJ2-7; D is undetermined. The CDR3 consists of 11 residues. Per the germline V gene, CDR1 is SGHTA and CDR2 is FQGNSA. Trimming cost V 3 bases and J 3 bases, with 3 bases left between them. CDR3 DNA: TGTGCCAGCAGCTTCCTCTACGAGCAGTACTTC. Translated, it gives CASSFLYEQYF. Supplemented by reference TRBV7-2 and TRBJ2-7, the full variable domain reads GAGVSQSPSNKVTEKGKDVELRCDPISGHTALYWYRQSLGQGLEFLIYFQGNSAPDKSGLPSDRFSAERTGGSVSTLTIQRTQQEDSAVYLCASSFLYEQYFGPGTRLTVT.